A selection of T cell receptor beta chains follows, all from one sample in a study of siplizumab effects on memory and regulatory T cells. Sequencing was performed with immunoSEQ multiplex PCR; in TCRdb, only in-frame clones are kept and a portion is missing. The repertoire holds over 95,000 clones, with 90% to 95% as singletons. The sample consisted of non-Treg CD4+ T cells sorted from blood. The receptors here all came from a human donor in good health. The CDR3 runs from the conserved cysteine through the conserved F or W. A D gene is named only where the DNA matches it firmly. Not all rows give a size; the values are once, few, many and, for expanded clones, a class.

TRBV18	-	TRBJ1-4	TRBD1	CASSPAGGSNEKLFF	TGTGCCAGCTCACCGGCAGGGGGATCTAATGAAAAACTGTTTTTT
TRBV30	-	TRBJ2-2	-	CAWKSGDFFGELFF	TGTGCCTGGAAATCAGGCGATTTTTTCGGGGAGCTGTTTTTT
TRBV4-2	-	TRBJ1-2	-	CASSQERAGSDYGYTF	TGTGCCAGCAGCCAAGAACGAGCCGGATCGGACTATGGCTACACCTTC
TRBV7-2	-	TRBJ1-5	-	CASSLDGQPQHF	TGTGCCAGCAGCTTAGACGGGCAGCCCCAGCATTTT
TRBV10-2	once	TRBJ2-7	TRBD1	CASSVGQGAYEQYF	TGCGCCAGCAGTGTCGGACAGGGGGCGTACGAGCAGTACTTC
TRBV4-3	-	TRBJ2-7	-	CASSQERWAYEQYF	TGCGCCAGCAGCCAAGAGAGGTGGGCCTACGAGCAGTACTTC
TRBV9	-	TRBJ2-1	-	CASSVGNRVDGEQFF	TGTGCCAGCAGCGTAGGAAACAGGGTGGATGGTGAGCAGTTCTTC
TRBV4-1	-	TRBJ2-1	-	CASSQRGNNEQFF	TGCGCCAGCAGCCAAAGAGGGAACAATGAGCAGTTCTTC
TRBV18	-	TRBJ1-1	-	CASSPPLRTRNTEAFF	TGTGCCAGCTCACCACCTCTGCGGACACGGAACACTGAAGCTTTCTTT
TRBV4-3	-	TRBJ1-3	-	CASSQEGAGNTIYF	TGCGCCAGCAGCCAAGAAGGGGCTGGAAACACCATATATTTT
TRBV27	-	TRBJ1-2	-	CASSPWEGLPTTNYGYTF	TGTGCCAGCAGCCCCTGGGAAGGCCTTCCTACGACTAACTATGGCTACACCTTC
TRBV23-1	-	TRBJ2-3	TRBD1	CASSQSGGGQGAAGDTQYF	TGCGCCAGCAGTCAATCAGGAGGGGGACAGGGGGCTGCGGGGGATACGCAGTATTTT
TRBV5-1	-	TRBJ2-2	-	CASSLFGGNTGELFF	TGTGCCAGCAGCTTGTTCGGCGGGAACACCGGGGAGCTGTTTTTT
TRBV28	once	TRBJ1-1	TRBD1	CASKQWDRGIEAFF	TGTGCCAGCAAGCAGTGGGACAGAGGGATTGAAGCTTTCTTT
TRBV7-8	-	TRBJ1-5	TRBD1	CASSSTGAAEPQHF	TGTGCCAGCAGCTCCACAGGGGCCGCGGAGCCCCAGCATTTT
TRBV6-6	-	TRBJ1-6	-	CASSYSSYNSPLHF	TGTGCCAGCAGTTACAGCTCCTATAATTCACCCCTCCACTTT
TRBV19	-	TRBJ1-1	TRBD1	CASIITGTGGDGTEAFF	TGTGCCAGTATTATAACCGGGACAGGGGGCGATGGCACTGAAGCTTTCTTT
TRBV6-6	-	TRBJ2-2	TRBD1	CASRTGTANTGELFF	TGTGCCAGCAGGACCGGGACAGCAAACACCGGGGAGCTGTTTTTT
TRBV7-3	-	TRBJ2-5	-	CASSLFSGQGETQYF	TGTGCCAGCAGCTTATTCTCCGGACAAGGGGAGACCCAGTACTTC
TRBV14	-	TRBJ1-2	TRBD1	CASSPGTGYGYTF	TGTGCCAGCAGCCCTGGGACAGGGTACGGCTACACCTTC
TRBV19	once	TRBJ2-6	-	CASNPADRAGANVLTF	TGTGCCAGTAACCCCGCGGACAGAGCTGGGGCCAACGTCCTGACTTTC
TRBV4-2	-	TRBJ2-1	TRBD1	CASSQARTGFSRLNNEQFF	TGTGCCAGCAGCCAAGCGAGGACAGGGTTTAGTAGGCTAAACAATGAGCAGTTCTTC
TRBV7-2	-	TRBJ2-7	-	CASSPAYEQYF	TGTGCCAGCAGCCCAGCCTACGAGCAGTACTTC
TRBV10-3	-	TRBJ1-4	-	CAISEGPATNEKLFF	TGTGCCATCAGTGAAGGCCCGGCGACTAATGAAAAACTGTTTTTT
TRBV15	-	TRBJ2-3	-	CATSRDGGIDTQYF	TGTGCCACCAGCAGAGACGGGGGAATAGATACGCAGTATTTT
TRBV11-1	-	TRBJ2-1	-	CASSFSLRDNEQFF	TGTGCCAGCAGCTTCAGCCTCAGGGACAATGAGCAGTTCTTC
TRBV5-1	-	TRBJ2-7	TRBD1	CASSLGTGTGASYEQYF	TGCGCCAGCAGCTTGGGAACCGGGACAGGGGCCTCTTACGAGCAGTACTTC
TRBV2	once	TRBJ1-5	-	CASSSQPTGTSNQPQHF	TGTGCCAGCAGTTCCCAGCCTACAGGGACGAGCAATCAGCCCCAGCATTTT
TRBV18	-	TRBJ1-1	-	CASSQSGDTEAFF	TGTGCCAGCTCACAGTCCGGGGACACTGAAGCTTTCTTT
TRBV28	few	TRBJ1-2	TRBD1	CASSPLGQGLYGYTF	TGTGCCAGCAGTCCCCTGGGACAGGGCCTCTATGGCTACACCTTC
TRBV7-2	-	TRBJ2-1	-	CASSSKDFNEQFF	TGTGCCAGCAGTTCGAAGGACTTTAATGAGCAGTTCTTC
TRBV13	-	TRBJ1-2	TRBD1	CASSDTLQGGYGYTF	TGTGCCAGCAGCGATACCCTACAGGGGGGCTATGGCTACACCTTC
TRBV21-1	-	TRBJ1-1	-	CASSENLRQPGNTEAFF	TGTGCCAGCAGCGAAAATTTACGACAGCCAGGGAATACTGAAGCTTTCTTT
TRBV7-2	-	TRBJ2-1	TRBD1	CASSLGQLLTYNEQFF	TGTGCCAGCAGCTTGGGACAGCTCCTAACCTACAATGAGCAGTTCTTC
TRBV7-3	-	TRBJ2-3	-	CASSLDGPTDTQYF	TGTGCCAGCAGCCTGGACGGCCCCACAGATACGCAGTATTTT
TRBV7-2	once	TRBJ1-5	-	CASSPDSSLGPQHF	TGTGCCAGCAGCCCCGACAGCTCTCTTGGGCCCCAGCATTTT
TRBV5-1	-	TRBJ1-1	TRBD1	CASSLAGTGGTEAFF	TGCGCCAGCAGCTTGGCTGGGACAGGGGGCACTGAAGCTTTCTTT
TRBV7-3	-	TRBJ1-5	-	CASSASPGRQPQHF	TGTGCCAGCAGCGCGAGTCCGGGTCGGCAGCCCCAGCATTTT
TRBV2	-	TRBJ2-1	TRBD2	CASSEASGGAINEQFF	TGTGCCAGCAGTGAAGCGAGCGGGGGGGCCATAAATGAGCAGTTCTTC
TRBV9	-	TRBJ2-7	TRBD1	CASAGTGTHEQYF	TGTGCCAGCGCCGGGACAGGGACCCACGAGCAGTACTTC
TRBV6-1	-	TRBJ2-2	TRBD1	CASRRTGVGTGELFF	TGTGCCAGCAGGAGGACAGGAGTGGGCACCGGGGAGCTGTTTTTT
TRBV5-1	-	TRBJ1-5	-	CASSSGTDNQPQHF	TGCGCCAGCAGCTCCGGGACGGACAATCAGCCCCAGCATTTT
TRBV6-6	-	TRBJ1-2	-	CAIKGENYGYTF	TGTGCCATCAAAGGGGAAAACTATGGCTACACCTTC
TRBV7-9	-	TRBJ2-7	-	CASSAIIYEQYF	TGTGCCAGCAGCGCCATTATCTACGAGCAGTACTTC
TRBV6-5	-	TRBJ1-4	-	CASSYGGSGLREKLFF	TGTGCCAGCAGTTACGGGGGATCGGGGCTTCGGGAAAAACTGTTTTTT
TRBV28	-	TRBJ1-2	-	CASSLTGKPDSGYTF	TGTGCCAGCAGTTTAACAGGGAAGCCGGATAGTGGCTACACCTTC
TRBV19	-	TRBJ2-5	TRBD1	CASSSRGETQYF	TGTGCCAGTAGTAGCAGGGGGGAGACCCAGTACTTC
TRBV9	-	TRBJ2-1	TRBD2	CASSVGIGLAGENEQFF	TGTGCCAGCAGCGTTGGAATAGGACTAGCGGGGGAGAATGAGCAGTTCTTC
TRBV28	-	TRBJ2-4	-	CASSLGGLSAKNIQYF	TGTGCCAGCAGTTTAGGGGGGCTTTCGGCCAAAAACATTCAGTACTTC
TRBV2	-	TRBJ1-6	-	CASDRDRSSYNSPLHF	TGTGCCAGCGACCGGGACCGTAGCTCCTATAATTCACCCCTCCACTTT
TRBV5-1	-	TRBJ2-1	-	CASNTAGQSYNEQFF	TGCGCCAGCAACACCGCGGGACAGTCCTACAATGAGCAGTTCTTC
TRBV5-1	-	TRBJ2-7	-	CASSLEWGSYEQYF	TGCGCCAGCAGCTTGGAATGGGGCTCCTACGAGCAGTACTTC
TRBV6-5	-	TRBJ2-3	-	CATGPGLSWDTQYF	TGTGCCACCGGGCCGGGACTCAGCTGGGATACGCAGTATTTT
TRBV5-6	-	TRBJ2-1	TRBD1	CASSLDQRTGAFYNEQFF	TGTGCCAGCAGCTTGGATCAACGGACAGGGGCGTTCTACAATGAGCAGTTCTTC
TRBV4-1	once	TRBJ2-6	-	CASSQEVREPLSNVLTF	TGCGCCAGCAGCCAAGAAGTTAGGGAACCTTTAAGCAACGTCCTGACTTTC
TRBV5-1	-	TRBJ1-2	-	CASSLNDGYTF	TGCGCCAGCAGCTTAAATGATGGCTACACCTTC
TRBV7-2	-	TRBJ1-6	TRBD1	CASSPWTGGNSPLHF	TGTGCCAGCAGCCCATGGACAGGGGGAAATTCACCCCTCCACTTT
TRBV5-6	-	TRBJ1-5	-	CASSLGPTSLNQPQHF	TGTGCCAGCAGCTTGGGGCCCACGTCCTTGAATCAGCCCCAGCATTTT
TRBV9	-	TRBJ2-1	-	CASSPNPNSYNEQFF	TGTGCCAGCAGCCCAAATCCCAACTCCTACAATGAGCAGTTCTTC